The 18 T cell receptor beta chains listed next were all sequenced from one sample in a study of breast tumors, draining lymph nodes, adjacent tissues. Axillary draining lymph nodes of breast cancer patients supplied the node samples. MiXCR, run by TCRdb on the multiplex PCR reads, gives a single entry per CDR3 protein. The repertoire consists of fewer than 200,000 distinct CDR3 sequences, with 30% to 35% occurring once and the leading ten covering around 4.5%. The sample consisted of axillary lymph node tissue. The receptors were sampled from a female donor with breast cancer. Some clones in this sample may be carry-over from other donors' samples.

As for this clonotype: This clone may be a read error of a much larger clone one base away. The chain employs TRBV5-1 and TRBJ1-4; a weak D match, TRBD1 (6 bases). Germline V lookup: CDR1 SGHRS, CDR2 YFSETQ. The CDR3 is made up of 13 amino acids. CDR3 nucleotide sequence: TGCGCCAGCAGCCCCGGACAGAATGAAAACCTGTTTTTT. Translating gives CASSPGQNENLFF.

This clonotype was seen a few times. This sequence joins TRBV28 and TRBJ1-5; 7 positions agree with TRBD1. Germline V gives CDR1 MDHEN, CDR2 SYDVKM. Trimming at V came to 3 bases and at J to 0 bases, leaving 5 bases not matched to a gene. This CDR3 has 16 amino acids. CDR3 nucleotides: TGTGCCAGCAGTTTCACAGGGGAAACTAGCAATCAGCCCCAGCATTTT. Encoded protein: CASSFTGETSNQPQHF. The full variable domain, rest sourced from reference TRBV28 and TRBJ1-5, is DVKVTQSSRYLVKRTGEKVFLECVQDMDHENMFWYRQDPGLGLRLIYFSYDVKMKEKGDIPEGYSVSREKKERFSLILESASTNQTSMYLCASSFTGETSNQPQHFGDGTRLSIL.

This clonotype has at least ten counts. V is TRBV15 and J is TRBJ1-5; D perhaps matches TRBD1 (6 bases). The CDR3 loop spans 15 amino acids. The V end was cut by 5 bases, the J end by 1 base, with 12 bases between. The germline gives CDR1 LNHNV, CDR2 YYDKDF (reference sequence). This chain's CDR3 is CATSFLTGSNQPQHF. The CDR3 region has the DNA TGTGCCACCAGCTTTCTTACAGGGAGCAATCAGCCCCAGCATTTT.

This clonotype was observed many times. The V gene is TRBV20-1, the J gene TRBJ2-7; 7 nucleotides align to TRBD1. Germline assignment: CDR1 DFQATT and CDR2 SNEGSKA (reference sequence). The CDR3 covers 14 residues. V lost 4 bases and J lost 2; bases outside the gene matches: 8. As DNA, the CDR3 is TGCAGTGCTACCGGGACAGCCCTGGCCTACGAGCAGTACTTC. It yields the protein CSATGTALAYEQYF.

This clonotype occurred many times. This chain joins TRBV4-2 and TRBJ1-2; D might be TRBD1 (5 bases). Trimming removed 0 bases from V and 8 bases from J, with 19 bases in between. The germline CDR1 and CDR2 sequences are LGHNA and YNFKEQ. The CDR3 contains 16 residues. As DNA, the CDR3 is TGTGCCAGCAGCCAAGATCTCTTCAGGGATCAACAAGGCTACACCTTC. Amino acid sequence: CASSQDLFRDQQGYTF.

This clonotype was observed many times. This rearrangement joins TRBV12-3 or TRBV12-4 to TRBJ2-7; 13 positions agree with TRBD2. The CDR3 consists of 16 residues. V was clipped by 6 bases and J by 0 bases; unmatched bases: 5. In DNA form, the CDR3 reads TGTGCCAGCAGCAGACTAGCGGGAGGAGTCTCCTACGAGCAGTACTTC. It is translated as CASSRLAGGVSYEQYF.

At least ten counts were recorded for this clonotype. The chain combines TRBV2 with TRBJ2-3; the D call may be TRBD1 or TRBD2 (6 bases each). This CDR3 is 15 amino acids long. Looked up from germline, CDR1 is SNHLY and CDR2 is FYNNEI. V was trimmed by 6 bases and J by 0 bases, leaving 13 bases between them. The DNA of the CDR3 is TGTGCCAGCAGCCTGGGGGCGGGGAGCACAGATACGCAGTATTTT. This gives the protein CASSLGAGSTDTQYF. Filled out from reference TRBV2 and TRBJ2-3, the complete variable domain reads EPEVTQTPSHQVTQMGQEVILRCVPISNHLYFYWYRQILGQKVEFLVSFYNNEISEKSEIFDDQFSVERPDGSNFTLKIRSTKLEDSAMYFCASSLGAGSTDTQYFGPGTRLTVL.

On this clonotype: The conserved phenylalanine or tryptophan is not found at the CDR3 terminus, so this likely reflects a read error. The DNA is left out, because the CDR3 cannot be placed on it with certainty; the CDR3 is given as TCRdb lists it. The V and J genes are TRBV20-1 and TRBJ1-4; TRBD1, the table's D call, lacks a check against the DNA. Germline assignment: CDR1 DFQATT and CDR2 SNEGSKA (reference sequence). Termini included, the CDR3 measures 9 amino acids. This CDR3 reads CSAQQGAHY.

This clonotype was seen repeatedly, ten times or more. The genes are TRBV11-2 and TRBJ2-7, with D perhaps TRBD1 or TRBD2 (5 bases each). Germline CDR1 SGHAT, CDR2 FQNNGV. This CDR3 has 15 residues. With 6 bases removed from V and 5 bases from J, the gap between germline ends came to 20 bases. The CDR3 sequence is CASSPALSGSDEQYF. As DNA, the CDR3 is TGTGCCAGCAGTCCGGCACTATCAGGGAGTGACGAGCAGTACTTC.

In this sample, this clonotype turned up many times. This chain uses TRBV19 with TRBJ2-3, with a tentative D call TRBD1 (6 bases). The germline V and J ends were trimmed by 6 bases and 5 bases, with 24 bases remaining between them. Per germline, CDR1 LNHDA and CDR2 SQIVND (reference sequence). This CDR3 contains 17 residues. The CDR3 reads CASRPTTGTLSGDTQYF. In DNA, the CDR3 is TGTGCCAGTAGGCCAACAACAGGGACATTATCAGGAGATACGCAGTATTTT.

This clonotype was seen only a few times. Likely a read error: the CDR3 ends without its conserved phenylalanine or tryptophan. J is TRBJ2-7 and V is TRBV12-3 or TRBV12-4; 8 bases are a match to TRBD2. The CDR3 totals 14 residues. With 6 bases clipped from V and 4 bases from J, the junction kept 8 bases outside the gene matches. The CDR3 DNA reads TGTGCCAGCAGCGTATCCGGGGGGGGATACGAGCAGTACCTC. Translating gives CASSVSGGGYEQYL.

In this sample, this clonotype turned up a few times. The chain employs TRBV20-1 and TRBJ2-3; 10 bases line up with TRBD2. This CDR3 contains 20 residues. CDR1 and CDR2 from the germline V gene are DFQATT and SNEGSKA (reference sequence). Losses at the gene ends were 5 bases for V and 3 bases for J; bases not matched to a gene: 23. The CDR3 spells CSAPKNPPGPAGGRTDTQYF. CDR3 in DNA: TGCAGTGCTCCCAAGAACCCTCCGGGACCAGCGGGGGGGCGGACAGATACGCAGTATTTT.

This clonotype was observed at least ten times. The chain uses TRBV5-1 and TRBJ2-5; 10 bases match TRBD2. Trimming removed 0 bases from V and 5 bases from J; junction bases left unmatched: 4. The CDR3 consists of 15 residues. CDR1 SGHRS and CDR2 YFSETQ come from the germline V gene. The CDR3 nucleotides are TGCGCCAGCAGCTTGGGGCTAGCGGGGGTCGAGACCCAGTACTTC. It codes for CASSLGLAGVETQYF.

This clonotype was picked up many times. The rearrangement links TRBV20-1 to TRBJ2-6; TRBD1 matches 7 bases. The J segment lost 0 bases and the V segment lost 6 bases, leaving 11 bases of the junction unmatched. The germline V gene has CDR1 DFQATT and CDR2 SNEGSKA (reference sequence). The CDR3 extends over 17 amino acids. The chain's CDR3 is CSARTNRGISGANVLTF. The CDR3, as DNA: TGCAGTGCCAGAACTAACAGGGGCATCTCTGGGGCCAACGTCCTGACTTTC.

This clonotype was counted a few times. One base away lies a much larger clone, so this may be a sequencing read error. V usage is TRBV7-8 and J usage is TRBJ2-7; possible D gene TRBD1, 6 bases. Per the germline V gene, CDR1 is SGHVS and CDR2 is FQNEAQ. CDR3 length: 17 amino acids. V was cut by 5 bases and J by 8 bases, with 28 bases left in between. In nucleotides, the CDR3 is TGTGCCAGCAGCACCCCGCCTGGTTCAGGGGCATGGGGGCAGCAGTACTTC. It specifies CASSTPPGSGAWGQQYF.

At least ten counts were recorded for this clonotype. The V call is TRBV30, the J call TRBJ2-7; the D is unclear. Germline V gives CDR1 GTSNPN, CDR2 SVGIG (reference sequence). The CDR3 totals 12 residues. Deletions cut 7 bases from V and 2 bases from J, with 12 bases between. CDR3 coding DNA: TGTGCCTACCAAGGGCCTACCTACGAGCAGTACTTC. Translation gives CAYQGPTYEQYF.

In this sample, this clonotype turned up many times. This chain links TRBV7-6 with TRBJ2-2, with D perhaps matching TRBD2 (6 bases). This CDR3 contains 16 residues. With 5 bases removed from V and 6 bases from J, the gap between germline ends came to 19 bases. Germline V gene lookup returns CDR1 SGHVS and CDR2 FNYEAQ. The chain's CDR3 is CASSPLTRTSPGELFF. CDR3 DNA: TGTGCCAGCAGCCCATTGACTAGAACAAGTCCCGGGGAGCTGTTTTTT.

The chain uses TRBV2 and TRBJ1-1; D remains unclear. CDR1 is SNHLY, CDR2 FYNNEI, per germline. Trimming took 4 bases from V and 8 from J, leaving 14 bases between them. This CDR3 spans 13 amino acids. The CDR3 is CASSGRRPIEAFF. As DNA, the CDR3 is TGTGCCAGCAGTGGAAGACGGCCAATCGAAGCTTTCTTT.